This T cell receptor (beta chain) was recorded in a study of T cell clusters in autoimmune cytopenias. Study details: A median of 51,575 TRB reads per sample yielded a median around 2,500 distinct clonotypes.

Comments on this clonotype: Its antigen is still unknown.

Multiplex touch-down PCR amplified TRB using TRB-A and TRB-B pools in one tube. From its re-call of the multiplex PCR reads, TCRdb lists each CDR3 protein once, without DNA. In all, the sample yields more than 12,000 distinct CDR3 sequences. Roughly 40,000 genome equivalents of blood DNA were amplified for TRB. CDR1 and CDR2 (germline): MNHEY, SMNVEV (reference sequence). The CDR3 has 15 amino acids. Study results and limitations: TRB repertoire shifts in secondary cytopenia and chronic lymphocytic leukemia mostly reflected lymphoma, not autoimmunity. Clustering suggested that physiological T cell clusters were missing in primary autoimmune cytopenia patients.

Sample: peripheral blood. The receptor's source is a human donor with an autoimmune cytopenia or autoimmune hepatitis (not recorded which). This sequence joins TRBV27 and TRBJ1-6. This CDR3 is CASKKAGGGNSPLHF.